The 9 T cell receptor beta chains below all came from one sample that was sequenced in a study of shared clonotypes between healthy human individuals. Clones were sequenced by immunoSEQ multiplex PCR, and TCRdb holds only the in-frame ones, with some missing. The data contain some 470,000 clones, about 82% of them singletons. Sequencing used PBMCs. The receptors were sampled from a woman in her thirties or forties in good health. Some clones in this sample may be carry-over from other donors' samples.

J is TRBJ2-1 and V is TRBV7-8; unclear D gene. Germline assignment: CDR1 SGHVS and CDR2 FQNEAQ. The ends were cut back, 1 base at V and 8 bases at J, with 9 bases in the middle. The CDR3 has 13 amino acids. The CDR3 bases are TGTGCCAGCAGCTTAGGGAGTCGGGATGAGCAGTTCTTC. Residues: CASSLGSRDEQFF. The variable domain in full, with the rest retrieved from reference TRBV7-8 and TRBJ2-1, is GAGVSQSPRYKVAKRGQDVALRCDPISGHVSLFWYQQALGQGPEFLTYFQNEAQLDKSGLPSDRFFAERPEGSVSTLKIQRTQQEDSAVYLCASSLGSRDEQFFGPGTRLTVL.

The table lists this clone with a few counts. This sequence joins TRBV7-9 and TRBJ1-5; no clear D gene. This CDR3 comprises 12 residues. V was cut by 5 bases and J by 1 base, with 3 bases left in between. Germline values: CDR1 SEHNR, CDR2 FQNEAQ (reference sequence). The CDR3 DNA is TGTGCCAGCAGCCCGAGCAATCAGCCCCAGCATTTT. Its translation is CASSPSNQPQHF.

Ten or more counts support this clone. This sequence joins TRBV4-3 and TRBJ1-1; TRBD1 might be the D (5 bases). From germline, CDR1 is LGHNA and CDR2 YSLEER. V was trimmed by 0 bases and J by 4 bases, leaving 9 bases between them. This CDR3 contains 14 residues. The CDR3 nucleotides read TGCGCCAGCAGCCAAGATTTCGGGGGCACTGAAGCTTTCTTT. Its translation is CASSQDFGGTEAFF.

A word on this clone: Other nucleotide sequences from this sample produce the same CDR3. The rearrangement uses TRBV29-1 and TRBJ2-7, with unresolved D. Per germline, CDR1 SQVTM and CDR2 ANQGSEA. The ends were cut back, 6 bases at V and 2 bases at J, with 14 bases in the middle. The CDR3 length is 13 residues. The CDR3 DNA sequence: TGCAGCGTGGCCCCATCCACGGCCTACGAGCAGTACTTC. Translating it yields CSVAPSTAYEQYF.

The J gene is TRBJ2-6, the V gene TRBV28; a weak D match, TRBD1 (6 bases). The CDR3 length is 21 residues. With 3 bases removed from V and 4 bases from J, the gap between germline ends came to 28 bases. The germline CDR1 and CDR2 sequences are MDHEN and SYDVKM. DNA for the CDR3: TGTGCCAGCAGTTTCTGGTCCCTCGCCGCCCCCCAGGGGCTCGGGGCCAACGTCCTGACTTTC. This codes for CASSFWSLAAPQGLGANVLTF.

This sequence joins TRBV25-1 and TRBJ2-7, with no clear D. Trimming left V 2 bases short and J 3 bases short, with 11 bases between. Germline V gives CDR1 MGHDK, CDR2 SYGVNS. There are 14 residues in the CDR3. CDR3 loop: CASSETGILYEQYF. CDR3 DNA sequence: TGTGCCAGCAGTGAAACTGGGATACTCTACGAGCAGTACTTC.

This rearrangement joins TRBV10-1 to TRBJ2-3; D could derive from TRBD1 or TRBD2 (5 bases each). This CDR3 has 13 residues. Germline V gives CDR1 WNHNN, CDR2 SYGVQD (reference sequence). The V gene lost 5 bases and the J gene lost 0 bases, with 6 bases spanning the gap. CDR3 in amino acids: CASSRDSTDTQYF. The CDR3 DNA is TGCGCCAGCAGTCGGGACAGCACAGATACGCAGTATTTT.

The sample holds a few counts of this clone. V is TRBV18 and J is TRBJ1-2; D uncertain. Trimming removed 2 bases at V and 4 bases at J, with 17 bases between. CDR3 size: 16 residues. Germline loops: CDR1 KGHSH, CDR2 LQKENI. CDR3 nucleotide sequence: TGTGCCAGCTCACCAAGCGTAGGAAACCGGGGCTATGGCTACACCTTC. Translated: CASSPSVGNRGYGYTF. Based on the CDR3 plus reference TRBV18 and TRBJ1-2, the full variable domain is NAGVMQNPRHLVRRRGQEARLRCSPMKGHSHVYWYRQLPEEGLKFMVYLQKENIIDESGMPKERFSAEFPKEGPSILRIQQVVRGDSAAYFCASSPSVGNRGYGYTFGSGTRLTVV.

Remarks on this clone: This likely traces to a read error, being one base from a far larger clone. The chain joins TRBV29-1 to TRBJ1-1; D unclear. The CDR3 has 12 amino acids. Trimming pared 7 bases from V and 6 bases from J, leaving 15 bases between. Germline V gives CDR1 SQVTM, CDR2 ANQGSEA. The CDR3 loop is CSAVVRTSEAFF. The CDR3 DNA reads TGCAGCGCCGTGGTGCGGACGTCTGAAGCTTTCTTT.